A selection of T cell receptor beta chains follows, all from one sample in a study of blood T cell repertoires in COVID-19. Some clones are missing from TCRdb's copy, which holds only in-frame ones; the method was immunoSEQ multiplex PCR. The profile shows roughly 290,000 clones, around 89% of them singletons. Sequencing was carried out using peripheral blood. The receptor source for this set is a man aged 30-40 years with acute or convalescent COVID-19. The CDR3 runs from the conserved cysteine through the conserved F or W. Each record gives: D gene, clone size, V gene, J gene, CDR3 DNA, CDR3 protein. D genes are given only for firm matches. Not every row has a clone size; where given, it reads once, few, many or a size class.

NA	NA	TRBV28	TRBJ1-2	TGTGCCACCTATGTTTCAGGGTTCTATGGCTACACCTTC	CATYVSGFYGYTF
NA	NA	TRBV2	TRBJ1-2	TGTGCCAGCAGTGAAGGGGCGGGACTCCTCAACTATGGCTACACCTTC	CASSEGAGLLNYGYTF
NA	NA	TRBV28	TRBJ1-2	TGTGCCAGCAGTTTAGTTGGGACACACTATGGCTACACCTTC	CASSLVGTHYGYTF
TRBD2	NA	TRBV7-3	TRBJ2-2	TGTGCCAGCAGCCGGGACTATAATGCCGGGGAGCTGTTTTTT	CASSRDYNAGELFF
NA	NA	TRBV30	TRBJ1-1	TGTGCCTGGAGTGTATTGGCCAGAAACACTGAAGCTTTCTTT	CAWSVLARNTEAFF
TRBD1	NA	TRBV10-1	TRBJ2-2	TGCGCCAGCAGAAAGGACAGGGCGAACACCGGGGAGCTGTTTTTT	CASRKDRANTGELFF
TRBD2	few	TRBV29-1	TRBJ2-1	TGCAGCGGTCTAGCGGGAGAATACAATGAGCAGTTCTTC	CSGLAGEYNEQFF
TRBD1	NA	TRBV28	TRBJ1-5	TGTGCCAGCAGGCTAACCGAACAGGGGGATCAGCCCCAGCATTTT	CASRLTEQGDQPQHF
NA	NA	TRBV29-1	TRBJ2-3	TGCAGCGTTGAAGATCTAGGCATTGGAAGGGGGAAGTATGGAGATACGCAGTATTTT	CSVEDLGIGRGKYGDTQYF
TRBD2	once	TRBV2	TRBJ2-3	TGTGCCAGCAGGGCTAGCGGATACACAGATACGCAGTATTTT	CASRASGYTDTQYF
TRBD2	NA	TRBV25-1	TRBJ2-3	TGTGCCAGCAGTGAAGAGATTAGCGGGGACCACACAGATACGCAGTATTTT	CASSEEISGDHTDTQYF
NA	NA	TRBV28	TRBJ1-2	TGTGCCAGCAGAGGGGGGGCCTATGGCTACACCTTC	CASRGGAYGYTF
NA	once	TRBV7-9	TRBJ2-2	TGTGCCAGCAGCTTAGTTGGGGGCCACACCGGGGAGCTGTTTTTT	CASSLVGGHTGELFF
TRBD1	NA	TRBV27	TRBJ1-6	TGTGCCAGCAGACAGACAGGGGAGGGTTCACCCCTCCACTTT	CASRQTGEGSPLHF